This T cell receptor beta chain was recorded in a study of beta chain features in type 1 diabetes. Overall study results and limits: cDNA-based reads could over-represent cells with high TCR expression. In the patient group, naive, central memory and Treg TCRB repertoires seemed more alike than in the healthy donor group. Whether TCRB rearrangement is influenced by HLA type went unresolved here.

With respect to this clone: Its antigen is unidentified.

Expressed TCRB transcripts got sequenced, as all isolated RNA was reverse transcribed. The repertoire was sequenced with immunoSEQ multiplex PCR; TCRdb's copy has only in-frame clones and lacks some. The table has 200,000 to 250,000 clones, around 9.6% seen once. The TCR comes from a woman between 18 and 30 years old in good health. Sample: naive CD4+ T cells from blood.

The CDR3 reads CASSDVAGGSDEQFF. CDR3 DNA sequence: TGTGCCAGCAGCGACGTAGCGGGAGGGTCTGATGAGCAGTTCTTC. The genes are TRBV9 and TRBJ2-1; 11 nucleotides line up with TRBD2. The germline V gene encodes CDR1 SGDLS and CDR2 YYNGEE. CDR3 length: 15 residues. The ends lost 3 bases at V and 8 bases at J; junction bases unmatched: 7.